The entry below gives a single TCR beta chain sequence along with its context. Germline assignment: CDR1 MDHEN and CDR2 SYDVKM. This CDR3 comprises 16 residues. With 5 bases clipped from V and 6 bases from J, the junction kept 11 bases outside the gene matches. The source of the sample is a study of blood T cell repertoires in COVID-19. Study in general: Samples representing acute and convalescent COVID-19 were sourced from the United States, Italy and Spain. T cells, B-cell-depleted T cells, or PBMCs supplied cDNA or gDNA.

Followed longitudinally, the Seattle patients had been enrolled during active infection. How the authors handled the data: Estimates of nucleated cell counts were drawn from the amplification of reference gene primers. TCRdb's table, derived via immunoSEQ multiplex PCR, lists solely in-frame clones and lacks some. Clone size and V and J calls were adopted from that table, with D and trimming inferred from the DNA. This sample has roughly 260,000 clones, with about 88% found just once. This clonotype originated in a woman aged 25 to 39 with COVID-19, enrolled during active disease. The sequenced sample was peripheral blood. This chain links TRBV28 with TRBJ2-1; 9 bases match TRBD2. The CDR3 DNA reads as TGTGCCAGCAGTACGATTAGCGGGAGTCTGTTCAATGAGCAGTTCTTC. Its translation: CASSTISGSLFNEQFF.